This T cell receptor beta chain comes out of a study of T-cell memory formation after mild COVID-19. In its sample, this clonotype was seen a few times. The CDR3 spans 15 residues. Germline values: CDR1 MGHRA, CDR2 YSYEKL. Between the trimmed V and J ends, which lost 0 bases and 4 bases, there was a span of 10 bases. One entry per CDR3 protein results from TCRdb running MiXCR on the 5' RACE reads. The repertoire holds hundreds of thousands of distinct CDR3 sequences, with about a fifth as singletons. This clonotype was sampled from an adult woman who had mild COVID-19 (a few samples of this study predate the infection). Cell type and time point are not known. Sequenced material: PBMCs or a T cell subset sorted from them (not recorded which). The chain joins TRBV4-1 to TRBJ1-5; TRBD1 is a possible D gene (5 bases). CDR3 in DNA: TGCGCCAGCAGCCAAGATAGGCAGGGAAATCAGCCCCAGCATTTT. This sequence encodes CASSQDRQGNQPQHF.